The rows below give T cell receptor beta chains drawn from one sample of a study of cytomegalovirus exposure and HLA in healthy donors. Here immunoSEQ multiplex PCR was the method, and the copy in TCRdb shows in-frame clones only, minus some. This sample has 150,000 to 200,000 clones, with 75% to 90% found just once. Sequencing used PBMCs. These receptor sequences come from a boy younger than 18 in good health and CMV-seronegative. CDR3s include the opening cysteine and the closing phenylalanine or tryptophan. The D gene is left open where the match is weak. Part of the rows lack a size; the others show once, few, many or a class for expanded clones.

DNA: TGTGCCAGCAGTACCCTCGGGGGGAGGCGAGCTTTCTTT
CDR3: CASSTLGGRRAFF
length: 13
size: NA
D: NA
V: TRBV6-6
J: TRBJ1-1

DNA: TGTGCCAGCAGCTTAGCGCGAACTAGCCCGATAGCCTCCTACGAGCAGTACTTC
CDR3: CASSLARTSPIASYEQYF
length: 18
size: NA
D: NA
V: TRBV7-2
J: TRBJ2-7

DNA: TGCGCCAGCAGTCTTGCCCCCTCAGGCGGAAACACCATATATTTT
CDR3: CASSLAPSGGNTIYF
length: 15
size: NA
D: NA
V: TRBV5-1
J: TRBJ1-3

DNA: TGTGCCATCAGTGTCGGCGGGAGTGGCACAGATACGCAGTATTTT
CDR3: CAISVGGSGTDTQYF
length: 15
size: NA
D: TRBD2
V: TRBV10-3
J: TRBJ2-3

DNA: TGTGCCAGCGGCCGTTCAGGACAGGGATCGGAGTTTGGCAACGAGCAGTACTTC
CDR3: CASGRSGQGSEFGNEQYF
length: 18
size: NA
D: TRBD1
V: TRBV2
J: TRBJ2-7

DNA: TGTGCCAGCAGCGCACGACTAGGAGACACCGGGGAGCTGTTTTTT
CDR3: CASSARLGDTGELFF
length: 15
size: NA
D: NA
V: TRBV7-2
J: TRBJ2-2

DNA: TGTGCCAGCAGCTTAGCGATGAGCTCCTACAATGAGCAGTTCTTC
CDR3: CASSLAMSSYNEQFF
length: 15
size: once
D: NA
V: TRBV7-2
J: TRBJ2-1

DNA: TGTGCCAGTGGGGGGGAGACCCAGTACTTC
CDR3: CASGGETQYF
length: 10
size: NA
D: NA
V: TRBV19
J: TRBJ2-5

DNA: TGCGCCAGCAGCACAGAAACCACCGGGGAGCTGTTTTTT
CDR3: CASSTETTGELFF
length: 13
size: few
D: NA
V: TRBV5-1
J: TRBJ2-2

DNA: TGTGCCAGCAGTTTATCTCCGGGACTCAACACTGAAGCTTTCTTT
CDR3: CASSLSPGLNTEAFF
length: 15
size: NA
D: NA
V: TRBV27
J: TRBJ1-1

DNA: TGCGCCAGCAGCCAAGATCGTGTGAGACAGGGGGAGACCCAGTACTTC
CDR3: CASSQDRVRQGETQYF
length: 16
size: NA
D: TRBD1
V: TRBV4-1
J: TRBJ2-5

DNA: TGCGCCAGCAGCCCCCGAATAGAACGCGGACTAGAAAGCAATGAGCAGTTCTTC
CDR3: CASSPRIERGLESNEQFF
length: 18
size: NA
D: TRBD2
V: TRBV4-1
J: TRBJ2-1

DNA: TGTGCCAGTAGTATAGATCGGGAGCTTACCGGGGAGCTGTTTTTT
CDR3: CASSIDRELTGELFF
length: 15
size: NA
D: NA
V: TRBV19
J: TRBJ2-2

DNA: TGTGCCAGTAGTATAGGAGGCAGCGGGGGGTCCCGCTCCTACGAGCAGTACTTC
CDR3: CASSIGGSGGSRSYEQYF
length: 18
size: few
D: TRBD2
V: TRBV19
J: TRBJ2-7

DNA: TGTGCCAGTACCCGCGTCGGGACTAGCGACCGCAATGAGCAGTTCTTC
CDR3: CASTRVGTSDRNEQFF
length: 16
size: NA
D: TRBD2
V: TRBV19
J: TRBJ2-1

DNA: TGTGCCAGCAGTTTATCGTATTCTAATAAGCCAGGAGGCTACGAGCAGTACTTC
CDR3: CASSLSYSNKPGGYEQYF
length: 18
size: NA
D: NA
V: TRBV27
J: TRBJ2-7

DNA: TGTGCCAGTGTTACCGGGACTAAAGCTTTCTTT
CDR3: CASVTGTKAFF
length: 11
size: NA
D: NA
V: TRBV19
J: TRBJ1-1